This T cell receptor beta chain was observed in a study of blood T cell repertoires in COVID-19. On the study more broadly: The samples span acute and convalescent COVID-19 from the United States, Italy and Spain.

CDR3 length: 14 amino acids. The ends were cut back, 2 bases at V and 2 bases at J, with 11 bases in the middle. The germline V gene has CDR1 GTSNPN and CDR2 SVGIG (reference sequence). In the source study's methods: Reference gene primer amplification gave nucleated cell count estimates. Assay: immunoSEQ multiplex PCR; the TCRdb copy retains only in-frame clones and omits some. From that table come the V and J calls and clone size; the DNA was used to work out D and trimming. The table records approximately 200,000 clones, roughly four fifths of them present only once. This clonotype was obtained from a woman aged 50 to 65 with acute or convalescent COVID-19. The sample taken for sequencing was peripheral blood. V usage is TRBV30 and J usage is TRBJ2-3; D possibly corresponds to TRBD1 (6 bases). The CDR3 loop is CAWSRDTSTDTQYF. CDR3 DNA sequence: TGTGCCTGGAGTCGGGACACCTCCACAGATACGCAGTATTTT.